This T cell receptor (beta chain) was recorded in a study of PD-1 blockade in classical Hodgkin lymphoma (dated by TCRdb to 2018 to 2021). Turning to the overall study: Nivolumab dosing was 3 mg/kg intravenously every 2 weeks, continuing until either disease progression or unacceptable toxicity. To define a peripheral blood immune signature of response to PD-1 blockade in classical Hodgkin lymphoma, the study combined TCR beta sequencing with CyTOF.

Broad study findings and their caveats: CD4+ but not CD8+ TCR diversity rose significantly by C4D1 (p=0.0027 vs p=0.16), most apparent in complete responders (p=0.02). Newly diagnosed patients were reported to have lower baseline TCR diversity than healthy donors, and relapsed/refractory patients were reported to have lower baseline TCR diversity still. Diversity was lower in patients who began nivolumab less than 1 year after ASCT, so these patients were left out of later analyses to avoid confounding by immune reconstitution. Trial patients with a complete response had baseline diversity similar to that of newly diagnosed patients, while partial responders and progressors had significantly lower diversity. The study was limited to a single clinical trial cohort, and causes of repertoire differences, possibly disease activity or prior therapy, remained undefined.

The germline V gene supplies CDR1 SGHVS and CDR2 FQNEAQ. The V and J ends are trimmed by 6 bases and 6 bases, leaving 12 bases between them. The CDR3, from cysteine to phenylalanine, totals 13 residues. Only the CDR3 DNA is retained, 39 bases long and in frame from the first base. The time point label on this specimen signifies: cycle 1 day 1 (C1D1), immediately before nivolumab initiation. Every trial patient had relapsed after autologous stem cell transplantation, and cohorts A, B and C differed in prior brentuximab vedotin exposure. The trial cohort was composed of under 70 patients with relapsed/refractory classical Hodgkin lymphoma, for whom complete response, partial response or progressive disease was recorded as best overall response. Trial patients were treated with single-agent nivolumab in the multi-cohort phase II CheckMate 205 trial. An independent review committee assessed best overall response by applying the 2007 International Working Group response criteria. Trial PBMCs were obtained immediately prior to nivolumab initiation (C1D1) and on therapy at cycle 2 day 1 and cycle 4 day 1. After peripheral blood was drawn into 8 mL Vacutainer Cell Preparation Tubes, PBMCs were isolated by centrifugation and then cryopreserved.

The Qiagen DNeasy kit was used to extract genomic DNA from unsorted PBMCs and from the negatively selected CD4+ and CD8+ fractions. Amplification of TCR beta CDR3 regions was done by immunoSEQ multiplex PCR with primers that anneal to V and J segments. A synthetic immune receptor repertoire was used to minimize amplification bias, and any residual bias was removed computationally once sequencing was done. The source study handled its data this way. Repertoire diversity was quantified as the Shannon entropy index using custom Python scripts. The unsorted, CD4+ and CD8+ repertoires were each analyzed separately, with the exception of combined analyses, where CD4+ and CD8+ sequences were merged in silico. Clonal expansion was defined as at least a 2-fold frequency increase after treatment relative to C1D1, with a pseudocount of 0.5 for undetected baseline clones. Singleton clones were defined as clones with 0 or 1 copy at C1D1, and non-singleton clones were defined as clones with 2 or more copies. Clones expanded in unsorted samples were labelled as CD4+, CD8+ or unknown by matching protein sequences in sorted samples from the same patient. Diversity changes from C1D1 to C4D1 were tested in paired samples using Wilcoxon tests. TCRdb took over this immuneACCESS table, retaining in-frame rearrangements with V and J assigned. Such tables are incomplete; in checked studies, under half of the missing clones stem from an unresolved V gene, and the remainder is unexplained. The V and J calls and clone size are taken from that table; D and trimming were inferred from the DNA. Recorded for this sample are fewer than 65,000 clones; 75% to 90% of them occurred a single time. Of the sample, 14% to 15% is held by the ten largest clones.

Note on this clone: The antigen it binds to is not known. No much larger clone exists at a distance of one base, and base qualities are not known.

Rearrangement joined TRBV7-8 to TRBJ2-1; the D segment may tentatively be TRBD1 or TRBD2, each giving 5 matched bases. The sequence derives from a human donor with classical Hodgkin lymphoma. This specimen was peripheral blood mononuclear cells (PBMCs), taken at baseline. The DNA sequence is TGTGCCAGCAGACTAGGGGTGCGCAATGAGCAGTTCTTC. It encodes CASRLGVRNEQFF.